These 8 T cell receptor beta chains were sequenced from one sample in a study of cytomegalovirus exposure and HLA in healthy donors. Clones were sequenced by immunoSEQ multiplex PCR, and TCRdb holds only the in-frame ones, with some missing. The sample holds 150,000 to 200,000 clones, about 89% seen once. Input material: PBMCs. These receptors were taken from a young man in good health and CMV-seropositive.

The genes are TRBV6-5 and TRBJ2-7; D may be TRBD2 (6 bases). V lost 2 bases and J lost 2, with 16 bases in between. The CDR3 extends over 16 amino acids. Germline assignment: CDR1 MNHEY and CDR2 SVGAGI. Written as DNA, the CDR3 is TGTGCCAGCAGTTACAATGGGGGAGGTTCAACCTACGAGCAGTACTTC. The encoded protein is CASSYNGGGSTYEQYF.

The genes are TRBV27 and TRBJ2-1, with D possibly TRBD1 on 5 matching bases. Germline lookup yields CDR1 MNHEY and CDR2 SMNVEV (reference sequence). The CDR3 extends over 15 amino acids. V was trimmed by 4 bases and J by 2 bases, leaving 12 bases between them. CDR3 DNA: TGTGCCAGCAGTTCCAGGGCCATAACCTACAATGAGCAGTTCTTC. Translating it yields CASSSRAITYNEQFF.

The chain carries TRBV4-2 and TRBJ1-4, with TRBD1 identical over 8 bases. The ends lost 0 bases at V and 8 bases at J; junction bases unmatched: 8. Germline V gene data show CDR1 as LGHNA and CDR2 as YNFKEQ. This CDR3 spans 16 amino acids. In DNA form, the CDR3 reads TGTGCCAGCAGCCAAGAATATGCAGGGGGCCGGGAAAAACTGTTTTTT. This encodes CASSQEYAGGREKLFF.

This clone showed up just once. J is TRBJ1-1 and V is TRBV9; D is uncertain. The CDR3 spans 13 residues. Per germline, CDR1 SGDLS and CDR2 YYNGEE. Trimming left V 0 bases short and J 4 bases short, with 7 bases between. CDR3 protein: CASSVVEGTEAFF. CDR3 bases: TGTGCCAGCAGCGTAGTAGAGGGCACTGAAGCTTTCTTT.

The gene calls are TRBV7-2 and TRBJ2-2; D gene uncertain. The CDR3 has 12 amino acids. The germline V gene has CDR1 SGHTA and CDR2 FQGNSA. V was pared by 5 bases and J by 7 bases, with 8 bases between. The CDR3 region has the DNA TGTGCCAGCAGCGCGGCTAGCGGGGAGCTGTTTTTT. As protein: CASSAASGELFF. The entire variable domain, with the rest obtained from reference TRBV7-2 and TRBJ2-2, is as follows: GAGVSQSPSNKVTEKGKDVELRCDPISGHTALYWYRQSLGQGLEFLIYFQGNSAPDKSGLPSDRFSAERTGGSVSTLTIQRTQQEDSAVYLCASSAASGELFFGEGSRLTVL.

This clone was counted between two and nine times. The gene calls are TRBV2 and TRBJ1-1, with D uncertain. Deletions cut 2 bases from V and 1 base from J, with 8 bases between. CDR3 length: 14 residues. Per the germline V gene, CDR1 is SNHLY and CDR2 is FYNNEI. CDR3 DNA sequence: TGTGCCAGCAGTGAACTACAGCCGAACACTGAAGCTTTCTTT. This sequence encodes CASSELQPNTEAFF. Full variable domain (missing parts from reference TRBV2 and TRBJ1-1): EPEVTQTPSHQVTQMGQEVILRCVPISNHLYFYWYRQILGQKVEFLVSFYNNEISEKSEIFDDQFSVERPDGSNFTLKIRSTKLEDSAMYFCASSELQPNTEAFFGQGTRLTVV.

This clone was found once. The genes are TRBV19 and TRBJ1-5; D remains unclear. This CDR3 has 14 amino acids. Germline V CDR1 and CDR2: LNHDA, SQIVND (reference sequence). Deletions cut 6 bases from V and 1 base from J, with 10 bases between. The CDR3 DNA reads TGTGCCAGTAGCTACGGGAACAGCAATCAGCCCCAGCATTTT. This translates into CASSYGNSNQPQHF.

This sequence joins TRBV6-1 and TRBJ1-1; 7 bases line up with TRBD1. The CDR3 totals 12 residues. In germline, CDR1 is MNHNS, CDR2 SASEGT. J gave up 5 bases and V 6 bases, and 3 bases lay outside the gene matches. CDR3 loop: CASSGDSTEAFF. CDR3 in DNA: TGTGCCAGCAGCGGGGACAGTACTGAAGCTTTCTTT.